Presented here are 14 T cell receptor beta chains from one specimen sequenced in a study of human T cells and chemical hapten exposure. From the 5' RACE reads, TCRdb called clonotypes with MiXCR, one entry per CDR3 protein. The sample has approximately 150,000 distinct CDR3 sequences; approximately 4% are singletons. Unfractionated whole blood was the source of the extracted total RNA. These receptors originate from a female donor in good health.

Ten or more counts support this clonotype. Compared with germline, one end of the junction differs, possibly owing to a read error. J is TRBJ2-3 and V is TRBV6-2 or TRBV6-3, with TRBD1 matching over 7 bases. This CDR3 is built from 12 residues. Germline CDR1 reads MNHEY; CDR2 reads SVGEGT. DNA of the CDR3: TGTGCCAGCAGCCCGGGACAGAAACTTACGGGCTTT. Residues: CASSPGQKLTGF.

This clonotype came up many times. The genes are TRBV2 and TRBJ2-3; TRBD2 matches 8 bases. Germline V gene data show CDR1 as SNHLY and CDR2 as FYNNEI. The CDR3 length is 18 residues. V lost 3 bases to trimming and J lost 1 base; unmatched junction nucleotides: 12. The CDR3 DNA reads TGTGCCAGCAGTGAGCCGAAGGCGGGGGGCCTTGGCACAGATACGCAGTATTTT. Protein sequence: CASSEPKAGGLGTDTQYF. Full variable domain (missing parts from reference TRBV2 and TRBJ2-3): EPEVTQTPSHQVTQMGQEVILRCVPISNHLYFYWYRQILGQKVEFLVSFYNNEISEKSEIFDDQFSVERPDGSNFTLKIRSTKLEDSAMYFCASSEPKAGGLGTDTQYFGPGTRLTVL.

This clonotype was seen repeatedly, ten times or more. This chain joins TRBV12-3 or TRBV12-4 and TRBJ1-1, with D unclear. The CDR3 has 13 amino acids. V shed 3 bases and J shed 1 base, with 6 bases lying between them. The CDR3 DNA reads TGTGCCAGCAGTTTGTGGGAGAACACTGAAGCTTTCTTT. The encoded protein is CASSLWENTEAFF.

This clonotype showed up many times. V is TRBV14 and J is TRBJ2-1; D may match TRBD1 or TRBD2 (6 bases each). Germline loops: CDR1 SGHDN, CDR2 FVKESK. CDR3 length equals 15 residues. Trimming took off 0 bases at V and 4 bases at J, with 10 bases between the two ends. The CDR3 bases are TGTGCCAGCAGCCAAGATCTAGGGGGGTACAATGAGCAGTTCTTC. Translation gives CASSQDLGGYNEQFF. Using reference TRBV14 and TRBJ2-1 for the parts outside the CDR3, the full variable domain is EAGVTQFPSHSVIEKGQTVTLRCDPISGHDNLYWYRRVMGKEIKFLLHFVKESKQDESGMPNNRFLAERTGGTYSTLKVQPAELEDSGVYFCASSQDLGGYNEQFFGPGTRLTVL.

This clonotype was picked up many times. The chain links TRBV9 to TRBJ1-5; 7 bases agree with TRBD1. This CDR3 is 15 amino acids long. Germline CDR1 is SGDLS and CDR2 is YYNGEE. J gave up 6 bases and V 2 bases, and 8 bases lay outside the gene matches. The CDR3, as DNA: TGTGCCAGCAGCGTGACAGGGTTGGGGGCTCAGCCCCAGCATTTT. It is translated as CASSVTGLGAQPQHF.

This clonotype occurred many times. This chain uses TRBV5-6 with TRBJ2-7; 8 nucleotides align to TRBD2. V was clipped by 0 bases and J by 4 bases; unmatched bases: 15. The germline V gene encodes CDR1 SGHDT and CDR2 YYEEEE. The CDR3 has 18 amino acids. DNA for the CDR3: TGTGCCAGCAGCTTGGGTCAGCGGGGGCCCCTTTTTGCTTACGAGCAGTACTTC. It specifies CASSLGQRGPLFAYEQYF.

This clonotype was counted a few times. This chain connects TRBV12-3 or TRBV12-4 to TRBJ1-2, with 8 nucleotides matching TRBD1. The CDR3 totals 14 residues. The ends lost 6 bases at V and 7 bases at J; junction bases unmatched: 10. CDR3 region: CASSLGRQGIGYTF. CDR3 sequence (DNA): TGTGCCAGCAGCCTTGGCCGACAGGGGATTGGCTACACCTTC.

The chain joins TRBV29-1 to TRBJ1-2, with D maybe TRBD1 (6 bases). The CDR3 extends over 13 amino acids. Germline loops: CDR1 SQVTM, CDR2 ANQGSEA. V gave up 5 bases and J gave up 1 base, with 11 bases separating them. The CDR3 here is CSVSTGCNYGYTF. The CDR3 DNA reads as TGCAGCGTTTCAACAGGGTGTAACTATGGCTACACCTTC.

This clonotype was observed a few times. The V call is TRBV28, the J call TRBJ2-2; tentatively, D is TRBD1 or TRBD2 (5 bases each). The length of the CDR3 is 18 residues. V lost 5 bases and J lost 0, with 19 bases in between. Germline loops: CDR1 MDHEN, CDR2 SYDVKM. In DNA form, the CDR3 reads TGTGCCAGCAGTCAAATATCGGGGACGGCACCGAACACCGGGGAGCTGTTTTTT. It is translated as CASSQISGTAPNTGELFF.

This clonotype was detected ten times or more. The rearrangement uses TRBV20-1 and TRBJ2-1, with 11 positions matching TRBD2. Trimming cost V 6 bases and J 6 bases; bases outside gene matches: 7. CDR3 length: 14 amino acids. CDR1 and CDR2 (germline): DFQATT, SNEGSKA (reference sequence). The CDR3 sequence: CSAIELAGVNEQFF. The CDR3 bases are TGCAGTGCCATAGAACTAGCGGGGGTCAATGAGCAGTTCTTC.

This clonotype has ten or more counts. CDR3 residues: CASSPRFGQGSYGYTF. DNA of the CDR3: TGTGCCAGCAGCCCGAGGTTCGGACAGGGGAGCTATGGCTACACCTTC. The chain employs TRBV7-8 and TRBJ1-2; TRBD1 aligns across 9 bases. The trim removed 5 bases at V and 4 bases at J, leaving 11 bases unmatched. Germline V gene lookup returns CDR1 SGHVS and CDR2 FQNEAQ. The CDR3 contains 16 residues.

This clonotype has just a few counts. A much bigger clone sits one base away, suggesting this may be a read error. The chain has TRBV6-5 and TRBJ2-7; unclear D gene. Trimming left V 4 bases short and J 5 bases short, with 18 bases between. The CDR3 contains 15 residues. Germline V lookup: CDR1 MNHEY, CDR2 SVGAGI. The CDR3 bases are TGTGCCAGCAGTTTATCCCGGCCCCTGACCGACGAGCAGTACTTC. Translating it yields CASSLSRPLTDEQYF.

This clonotype was detected many times. V usage is TRBV11-2 and J usage is TRBJ2-7; TRBD2 might be the D (7 bases). This CDR3 comprises 16 residues. The V end was cut by 5 bases, the J end by 1 base, with 18 bases between. Per the germline V gene, CDR1 is SGHAT and CDR2 is FQNNGV. CDR3 residues: CASSPLKRDNSYEQYF. The CDR3, as DNA: TGTGCCAGCAGCCCATTGAAGCGGGACAATTCCTACGAGCAGTACTTC.

This clonotype appeared many times. The chain has TRBV3-1 and TRBJ2-2, with TRBD2 as a possible D gene (6 bases). The length of the CDR3 is 15 residues. Trimming removed 2 bases at V and 3 bases at J, with 10 bases between. Germline V gene data show CDR1 as LGHDT and CDR2 as YNNKEL (reference sequence). CDR3 sequence: CASSQTGTYTGELFF. Written as DNA, the CDR3 is TGTGCCAGCAGCCAAACCGGGACTTACACCGGGGAGCTGTTTTTT.